This T cell receptor beta chain was captured by sequencing in a study of blood T cell repertoires in COVID-19. Looking at the study overall: The study drew acute and convalescent COVID-19 samples from the United States, Italy and Spain.

V dropped 5 bases and J dropped 2 bases, with 13 bases sitting between them. Looked up from germline, CDR1 is MNHEY and CDR2 is SVGAGI. The length of the CDR3 is 14 residues. Authors' analysis steps: For nucleated cells, counts were estimated from reference gene primer amplification. The data were produced by immunoSEQ multiplex PCR, yet TCRdb's version contains in-frame clones alone and is incomplete. Clone size and the V and J calls come from that table; the DNA yielded D and trimming. This sample has 35,000 to 40,000 clones, with 75% to 90% found just once. This chain connects TRBV6-5 to TRBJ2-7; D uncertain. Specimen: peripheral blood. This receptor was obtained from a man aged 65 to 85 with acute or convalescent COVID-19. DNA of the CDR3: TGTGCCAGCAGTCCCTACGCTTTCCCCTACGAGCAGTACTTC. Protein sequence: CASSPYAFPYEQYF.